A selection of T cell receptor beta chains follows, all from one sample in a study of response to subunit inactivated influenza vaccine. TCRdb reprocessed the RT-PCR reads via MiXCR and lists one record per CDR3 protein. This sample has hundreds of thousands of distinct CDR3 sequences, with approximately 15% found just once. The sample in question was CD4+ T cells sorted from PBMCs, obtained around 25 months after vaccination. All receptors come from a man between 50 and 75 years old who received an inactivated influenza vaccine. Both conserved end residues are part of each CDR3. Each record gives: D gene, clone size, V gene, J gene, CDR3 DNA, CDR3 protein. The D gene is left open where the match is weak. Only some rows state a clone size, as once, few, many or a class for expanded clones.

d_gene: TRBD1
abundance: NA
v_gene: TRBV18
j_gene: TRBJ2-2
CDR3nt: TGTGCCAGCTCACCAGCGACAGGGTCCCCCGGGGAGCTGTTTTTT
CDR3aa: CASSPATGSPGELFF

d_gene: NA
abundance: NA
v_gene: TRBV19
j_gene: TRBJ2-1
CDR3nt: TGTGCCAGTCTAGGGAGAGGGGCCTTCAATCAGCAGTTCTTC
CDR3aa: CASLGRGAFNQQFF

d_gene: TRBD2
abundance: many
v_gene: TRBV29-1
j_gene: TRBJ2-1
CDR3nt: TGCAGCGCCGAGTCCTGGCTAGCGGAGTACAATGAGCAGTTCTTC
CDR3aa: CSAESWLAEYNEQFF

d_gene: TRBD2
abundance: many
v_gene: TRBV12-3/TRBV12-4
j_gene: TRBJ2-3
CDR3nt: TGTGCCAGCAGTTCCGGCGGGAGGGCGGGAGATACGCAGTATTTT
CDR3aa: CASSSGGRAGDTQYF

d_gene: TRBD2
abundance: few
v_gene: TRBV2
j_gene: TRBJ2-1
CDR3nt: TGTGCCAGCAGTGCCTCGATTCCCCGGGGGGTCGATTACAATGAGCAGTTCTTC
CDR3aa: CASSASIPRGVDYNEQFF

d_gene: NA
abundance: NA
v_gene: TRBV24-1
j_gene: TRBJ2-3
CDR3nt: TGTGCCACCAGTGAGACCACAGATACGCAGTATTTT
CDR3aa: CATSETTDTQYF

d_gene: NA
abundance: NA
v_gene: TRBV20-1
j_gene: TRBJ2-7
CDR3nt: TGCAGTGCTAGTTCGCGTGGAGTCTCCTACGAGCAGTACTTC
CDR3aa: CSASSRGVSYEQYF

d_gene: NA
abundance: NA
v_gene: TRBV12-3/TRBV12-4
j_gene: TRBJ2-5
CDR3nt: TGTGCCAGCAGTACAGGGCGAGATGGAGAGACCCAGTACTTC
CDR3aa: CASSTGRDGETQYF

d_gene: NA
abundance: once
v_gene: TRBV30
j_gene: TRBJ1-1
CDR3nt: TGTGCCTGGAGTCTGACGTCCGCGGGCACTGAAGCTTTCTTT
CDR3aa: CAWSLTSAGTEAFF

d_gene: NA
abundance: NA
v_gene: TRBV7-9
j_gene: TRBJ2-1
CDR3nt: TGTGCCAGCACCCCTACCTCGTACAATGAGCAGTTCTTC
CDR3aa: CASTPTSYNEQFF

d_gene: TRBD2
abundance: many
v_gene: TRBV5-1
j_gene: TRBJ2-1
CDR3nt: TGCGCCAGCAGCTTGGGGGGCCAGCGGGGCAACAATGAGCAGTTCTTC
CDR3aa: CASSLGGQRGNNEQFF

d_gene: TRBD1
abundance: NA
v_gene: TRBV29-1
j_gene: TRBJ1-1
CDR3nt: TGCAGCGCCCTGACAGGGCTTGACGCTTTCTTT
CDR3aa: CSALTGLDAFF

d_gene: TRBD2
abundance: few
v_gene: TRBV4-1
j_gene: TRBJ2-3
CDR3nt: TGCGCCAGCAGCCAAGGAAGCGGGGGGCTTCTTCTCACAGATACGCAGTATTTT
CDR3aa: CASSQGSGGLLLTDTQYF

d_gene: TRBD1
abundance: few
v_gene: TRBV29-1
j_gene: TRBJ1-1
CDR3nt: TGCAGCGTAAGACAGGGTCTCTCTACTGAAGCTTTCTTT
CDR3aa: CSVRQGLSTEAFF

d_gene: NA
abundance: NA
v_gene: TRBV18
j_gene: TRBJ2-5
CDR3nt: TGTGCCAGCTCGCCGGCCATACAAGAGACCCAGTACTTC
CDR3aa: CASSPAIQETQYF

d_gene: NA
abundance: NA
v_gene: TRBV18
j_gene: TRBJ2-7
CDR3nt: TGTGCCAGCTCACCGGGTCGGGAGTACTACGAGCAGTACTTC
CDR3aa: CASSPGREYYEQYF

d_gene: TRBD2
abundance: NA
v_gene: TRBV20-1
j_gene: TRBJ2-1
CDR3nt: TGCAGTGCGGGAGGGACTAGCGGGAGGAATGAGCAGTTCTTC
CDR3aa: CSAGGTSGRNEQFF